This entry features one TCR beta chain sequence. What it binds is unknown. Germline and junction disagree at one end, which may indicate a read error. This sample was taken from a study of regulatory T cells in long-lasting Graves disease. Whole-study context: Over-5-year antithyroid drug use with positive TSH receptor antibodies defined persistent Graves' disease in the study. The study, taken as a whole, reports: TCR diversity was lower in persistent Graves' patients (versus newly diagnosed ones). Clonotypes that were public and shared totalled 2,500 to 3,500 in persistent patients versus about a thousand in new patients.

CDR3 regions were amplified by Arm-PCR using iRepertoire HTBI primers to build TCR beta libraries. TCRdb analysed the multiplex PCR reads with MiXCR anew, one entry per CDR3 protein. Here the sample spans 600,000 to 850,000 distinct CDR3 sequences, about 32% being singletons. The CDR3 consists of 14 residues. Documented time point: persistent/refractory GD, antithyroid drugs over 5 years with positive TRAb. The TCR library was made from RNA that had been extracted from PBMCs in TRIzol. The chain employs TRBV12-3 or TRBV12-4 and TRBJ1-2; D not resolved. Material: peripheral blood mononuclear cells (PBMCs), obtained when the disease was refractory, from a patient treated with antithyroid drugs. This receptor was obtained from a female donor with Graves disease. This CDR3 reads CASNLHPPRDGYTF. The DNA of the CDR3 is TGTGCCAGCAATTTACACCCCCCCCGGGATGGCTACACCTTC.